The present T cell receptor (beta chain) was sequenced within a study of a mutant IDH1 vaccine in newly diagnosed glioma. Comment on this clone: Its antigen is unknown.

The time point here: week 5, during vaccination. Doses of 300 ug of mutant IDH1 20-mer peptide were given with topical imiquimod. The CDR3 is 14 amino acids. CDR1 is PRHDT, CDR2 FYEKMQ, per germline (reference sequence). The ends lost 6 bases at V and 5 bases at J; junction bases unmatched: 7. The protocol was immunoSEQ multiplex PCR, while the TCRdb copy is restricted to in-frame clones and leaves out a portion. In the table there are some 51,000 clones, about three quarters of which are singletons. This TCR was sampled from a woman aged 40 to 49 with glioma. Sequencing used PBMCs, obtained from a glioma patient whose treatment included an IDH1 peptide vaccine. V usage is TRBV13 and J usage is TRBJ1-1; 9 bases map to TRBD1. The DNA for the CDR3 is TGTGCCAGCAGTCCGGACAGGGGCTTTACTGAAGCTTTCTTT. This gives the protein CASSPDRGFTEAFF.